This TCR beta chain derives from a study of control samples from healthy donors and cancer patients. Using immunoSEQ multiplex PCR, the repertoire was profiled, and TCRdb retains in-frame clones only, with some absent. In the table there are about 110,000 clones, approximately 82% of which are singletons. Per the germline V gene, CDR1 is SGHDN and CDR2 is FVKESK. V shed 0 bases and J shed 2 bases, with 7 bases lying between them. The CDR3 contains 14 residues. The source is a young man in good health. The V gene is TRBV14, the J gene TRBJ1-2, with D hard to call. The sample taken for sequencing was blood. Here the CDR3 reads CASSQDPGNYGYTF. The CDR3 coding sequence is TGTGCCAGCAGCCAAGACCCAGGAAACTATGGCTACACCTTC.